The sequence of this T cell receptor (beta chain) was determined in a study of T-cell memory formation after mild COVID-19. Overall study: Clustering of TCRs was largely donor specific. Study-level findings and limits: Contracting clones from day 15 to 85 showed balanced CD4/CD8; later expanders favored CD4+. Second-wave clones reaching peak frequency on day 37 lacked confirmed SARS-CoV-2 specificity. Pre-infection memory harbored some responding clones, suggesting cross-reactive memory joined.

TCRdb redid the calling of the 5' RACE reads with MiXCR, one entry per CDR3 protein. The repertoire includes under 300,000 distinct CDR3 sequences, approximately 8.4% of them detected once, and 22% sits in the top ten. Deletions cut 1 base from V and 7 bases from J, with 15 bases between. In germline, CDR1 is SGDLS, CDR2 YYNGEE. The CDR3 is 14 amino acids. Details on this clonotype: Its antigen is not identified.

The source of this sequence is a man aged 18 to 29 who had mild COVID-19 (a few samples of this study predate the infection). Cell type and time point are not known. The chain couples TRBV9 to TRBJ2-7, with D possibly being TRBD2 (5 bases). Sequencing input: PBMCs or a T cell subset sorted from them (not recorded which). The CDR3, as DNA: TGTGCCAGCAGCGTAAGTTGGGAGTCTGGGGAGCAGTACGTC. It encodes CASSVSWESGEQYV.